This TCR beta chain was obtained from a study of CD4 T cells in relation to SARS-CoV-2 and coronaviruses. Study in general: ViraFEST: approximately 10-day antigen culture of PBMCs, then TCR beta CDR3 sequencing.

Using immunoSEQ multiplex PCR, the repertoire was profiled, and TCRdb retains in-frame clones only, with some absent. The table lists tens of thousands of clones, 75% to 90% of them singletons. CD4 enrichment then naive enrichment separated naive from memory CD4+ cells. Per the germline V gene, CDR1 is SGHDN and CDR2 is FVKESK. V was trimmed by 1 base and J by 10 bases, leaving 11 bases between them. The CDR3 is 14 amino acids. General study results and limits: SARS-CoV-2-driven expansion was significantly weaker in crossreactive than monoreactive clones. Memory recall responses, not primary responses primed in culture, are what the assay detects.

A few counts support this clone. The antigen remains undetermined. Material: naive CD4+ T cells from PBMCs, cultured in vitro. Subset meaning: naive CD4+ T cells isolated by negative enrichment. The TCR sequence derives from an adult with COVID-19. This chain connects TRBV14 to TRBJ1-6; possibly TRBD1 for D (6 bases). In DNA form, the CDR3 reads TGTGCCAGCAGCCAAGCAGGGGTCGGCTCACCCCTCCACTTT. It encodes CASSQAGVGSPLHF.